These 15 T cell receptor beta chains were all obtained from the same sample, sequenced in a study of CD8+CD57+ T cells in acquired aplastic anemia. Researchers used genomic DNA as the template to profile TCR beta VDJ and CDR3. TCRdb called the reads again in MiXCR, with one record for every CDR3 protein. Altogether roughly 50,000 distinct CDR3 sequences are present, about 73% being singletons, with the ten largest covering around 36%. Sequenced: sorted CD4+, CD8+, or CD8+CD57+ T cells (not recorded which) from PBMCs. These TCRs come from a human donor in good health, serving as a control.

V and J are TRBV2 and TRBJ2-2; D is uncertain. CDR3 size: 14 residues. Trimming pared 7 bases from V and 5 bases from J, leaving 14 bases between. Per the germline V gene, CDR1 is SNHLY and CDR2 is FYNNEI. CDR3 nucleotides: TGTGCCAGCATTACAGAGACAAGTACCGGGGAGCTGTTTTTT. This codes for CASITETSTGELFF. Complete variable domain (other parts from reference TRBV2 and TRBJ2-2): EPEVTQTPSHQVTQMGQEVILRCVPISNHLYFYWYRQILGQKVEFLVSFYNNEISEKSEIFDDQFSVERPDGSNFTLKIRSTKLEDSAMYFCASITETSTGELFFGEGSRLTVL.

The chain has TRBV7-9 and TRBJ2-7; no clear D gene. CDR3 length: 13 residues. V was pared by 0 bases and J by 1 base, with 4 bases between. Looked up from germline, CDR1 is SEHNR and CDR2 is FQNEAQ (reference sequence). In nucleotides, the CDR3 is TGTGCCAGCAGCTTAGCAGGGTCCTACGAGCAGTACTTC. This encodes CASSLAGSYEQYF. Using reference TRBV7-9 and TRBJ2-7 for the parts outside the CDR3, the full variable domain is DTGVSQNPRHKITKRGQNVTFRCDPISEHNRLYWYRQTLGQGPEFLTYFQNEAQLEKSRLLSDRFSAERPKGSFSTLEIQRTEQGDSAMYLCASSLAGSYEQYFGPGTRLTVT.

The rearrangement joins TRBV6-1 to TRBJ2-3; 10 nucleotides match TRBD1. CDR3 size: 15 residues. CDR1 and CDR2 (germline): MNHNS, SASEGT. Trimming removed 6 bases from V and 2 bases from J; junction bases left unmatched: 5. This CDR3 reads CASRPGTGDTDTQYF. For the CDR3, the DNA is TGTGCCAGCAGGCCCGGGACAGGGGACACAGATACGCAGTATTTT.

The J gene is TRBJ1-2, the V gene TRBV4-1; 10 bases are a match to TRBD1. The ends lost 5 bases at V and 5 bases at J; junction bases unmatched: 8. In germline, CDR1 is MGHRA, CDR2 YSYEKL. CDR3 size: 15 residues. CDR3 loop: CASSTPGQGTYGYTF. The DNA for the CDR3 is TGCGCCAGCAGCACGCCGGGACAGGGGACTTATGGCTACACCTTC.

By sample share, this clonotype is medium-sized. The CDR3 DNA follows: TGCGCCAGCAGCTTGGATGCGGTCGACGAGCAGTACTTC. Translated, it gives CASSLDAVDEQYF. V is TRBV5-1 and J is TRBJ2-7; no clear D. The CDR3 consists of 13 residues. V gave up 0 bases and J gave up 5 bases, with 9 bases separating them. The germline gives CDR1 SGHRS, CDR2 YFSETQ.

V usage is TRBV29-1 and J usage is TRBJ2-1; 7 bases agree with TRBD1. CDR3 size: 13 residues. CDR1 SQVTM and CDR2 ANQGSEA come from the germline V gene. V lost 8 bases and J lost 5; bases outside the gene matches: 9. The CDR3 DNA reads as TGCAGCACAAGAGGGGGCGCCGACAATGAGCAGTTCTTC. Translated: CSTRGGADNEQFF.

The gene calls are TRBV19 and TRBJ2-5; D uncertain. The germline V gene encodes CDR1 LNHDA and CDR2 SQIVND (reference sequence). The CDR3 is 13 residues long. V gave up 3 bases and J gave up 7 bases, with 12 bases separating them. CDR3 in amino acids: CASSIGLSTTQYF. Here the CDR3 DNA reads TGTGCCAGTAGTATCGGTTTATCGACGACCCAGTACTTC. Filled out from reference TRBV19 and TRBJ2-5, the complete variable domain reads DGGITQSPKYLFRKEGQNVTLSCEQNLNHDAMYWYRQDPGQGLRLIYYSQIVNDFQKGDIAEGYSVSREKKESFPLTVTSAQKNPTAFYLCASSIGLSTTQYFGPGTRLLVL.

The chain has TRBV7-2 and TRBJ1-2, with D possibly matching TRBD1 (6 bases). This CDR3 region has 12 residues. Trimming stripped 1 base from V and 8 bases from J, with 8 bases between. Germline assignment: CDR1 SGHTA and CDR2 FQGNSA. CDR3 loop: CASSLGGQGYTF. Here the CDR3 DNA reads TGTGCCAGCAGCTTAGGGGGGCAGGGCTACACCTTC.

This chain uses TRBV2 with TRBJ2-7; no clear D. V lost 5 bases and J lost 4, with 12 bases in between. Germline V CDR1 and CDR2: SNHLY, FYNNEI. This CDR3 spans 13 amino acids. In nucleotides, the CDR3 is TGTGCCAGCAGTTTTAGTCTGTTTTACGAGCAGTACGTC. This encodes CASSFSLFYEQYV.

This clonotype occurred many times. The rearrangement links TRBV12-3 or TRBV12-4 to TRBJ2-7; D is ambiguous. The length of the CDR3 is 12 residues. V lost 5 bases, J lost 4 bases, and 9 bases lay in between. CDR3 in DNA: TGTGCCAGCAGTCCCCGAAAATACGAGCAGTACTTC. The encoded protein is CASSPRKYEQYF.

The V gene is TRBV10-2, the J gene TRBJ2-2; 8 positions match TRBD1. CDR1 and CDR2 from the germline V gene are WSHSY and SAAADI. The CDR3 is made up of 15 amino acids. Trimming cost V 7 bases and J 5 bases; bases outside gene matches: 9. CDR3 loop: CASTKDRGGTGELFF. CDR3 sequence (DNA): TGCGCCAGCACCAAAGACAGGGGAGGAACCGGGGAGCTGTTTTTT.

This sequence joins TRBV7-9 and TRBJ2-7; tentative D call: TRBD2 (6 bases). The CDR3 runs to 12 residues. V gave up 4 bases and J gave up 6 bases, with 10 bases separating them. The V gene's germline CDR1 is SEHNR and CDR2 FQNEAQ (reference sequence). The CDR3 nucleotides are TGTGCCAGCAGCTGGGGGGAGTGCGAGCAGTACTTC. Protein product: CASSWGECEQYF.

The rearrangement joins TRBV7-2 to TRBJ2-7; D uncertain. This CDR3 comprises 11 residues. CDR1 SGHTA and CDR2 FQGNSA come from the germline V gene. V was cut by 5 bases and J by 4 bases, with 6 bases left in between. The CDR3 bases are TGTGCCAGCAGCCTCCAATACGAGCAGTACTTC. This sequence encodes CASSLQYEQYF.

There are many counts of this clonotype. The V gene is TRBV28, the J gene TRBJ2-7; a weak D match, TRBD2 (5 bases). The germline V gene encodes CDR1 MDHEN and CDR2 SYDVKM. The CDR3 loop spans 13 amino acids. Trimming removed 5 bases at V and 2 bases at J, with 10 bases between. In nucleotides, the CDR3 is TGTGCCAGCAGTGACCGGGATCCCTACGAGCAGTACTTC. It translates to CASSDRDPYEQYF.

This clonotype was recorded once. The rearrangement links TRBV29-1 to TRBJ1-1; D not certain. The CDR3 is 14 residues long. V lost 2 bases and J 4 bases, leaving 14 bases between the germline ends. Germline assignment: CDR1 SQVTM and CDR2 ANQGSEA. Here the CDR3 reads CSVEITRDSTEAFF. The DNA of the CDR3 is TGCAGCGTTGAAATAACTCGGGATTCCACTGAAGCTTTCTTT.